The rows below give T cell receptor beta chains drawn from one sample of a study of blood T cell repertoires in COVID-19. The protocol was immunoSEQ multiplex PCR, while the TCRdb copy is restricted to in-frame clones and leaves out a portion. The sample has about 370,000 clones, about 90% seen once. The material sequenced was PBMCs or T cells enriched from blood (not recorded which). These receptors were collected from a woman in her 30s who had recovered from COVID-19. Each CDR3 is given with its conserved first and last residue. Fields, in order: J gene, V gene, clone size, D gene, CDR3 protein, CDR3 DNA. A D gene is named only where the DNA matches it firmly. For some rows the clone size is stated as once, few or many, or as a class when expanded; others skip it.

j_call: TRBJ1-1
v_call: TRBV7-2
clone_size: -
d_call: TRBD1
cdr3_aa: CASMNGQGVTEAFF
cdr3_nt: TGTGCCAGCATGAACGGGCAGGGGGTCACTGAAGCTTTCTTT

j_call: TRBJ2-1
v_call: TRBV7-9
clone_size: -
d_call: TRBD1
cdr3_aa: CASSVGQGDNEQFF
cdr3_nt: TGTGCCAGCAGCGTGGGACAGGGGGACAATGAGCAGTTCTTC

j_call: TRBJ2-1
v_call: TRBV7-2
clone_size: -
d_call: -
cdr3_aa: CASSFLRLVSPHEQFF
cdr3_nt: TGTGCCAGCAGCTTCCTAAGACTAGTATCCCCCCATGAGCAGTTCTTC

j_call: TRBJ1-2
v_call: TRBV15
clone_size: -
d_call: TRBD1
cdr3_aa: CATSKTSTGTGYGYTF
cdr3_nt: TGTGCCACCAGCAAGACTTCGACAGGGACCGGCTATGGCTACACCTTC

j_call: TRBJ2-7
v_call: TRBV7-9
clone_size: once
d_call: -
cdr3_aa: CASSLGSVHGEQYF
cdr3_nt: TGTGCCAGCAGCTTAGGGTCCGTCCACGGGGAGCAGTACTTC

j_call: TRBJ1-5
v_call: TRBV2
clone_size: once
d_call: -
cdr3_aa: CASNQEGYSNQPQHF
cdr3_nt: TGTGCCAGCAACCAGGAGGGGTATAGCAATCAGCCCCAGCATTTT

j_call: TRBJ2-5
v_call: TRBV10-3
clone_size: -
d_call: TRBD1
cdr3_aa: CAISAGTEQETQYF
cdr3_nt: TGTGCCATCAGTGCAGGGACAGAGCAAGAGACCCAGTACTTC

j_call: TRBJ2-7
v_call: TRBV12-3/TRBV12-4
clone_size: -
d_call: -
cdr3_aa: CASSTPGTYEQYF
cdr3_nt: TGTGCCAGCAGCACTCCCGGGACCTACGAGCAGTACTTC

j_call: TRBJ1-2
v_call: TRBV7-9
clone_size: -
d_call: TRBD1
cdr3_aa: CASSPGTGGYTF
cdr3_nt: TGTGCCAGCAGCCCCGGGACAGGGGGCTACACCTTC

j_call: TRBJ1-2
v_call: TRBV12-3/TRBV12-4
clone_size: once
d_call: -
cdr3_aa: CASSLEQIYGYTF
cdr3_nt: TGTGCCAGCAGTTTAGAACAGATCTATGGCTACACCTTC

j_call: TRBJ1-2
v_call: TRBV3-1/TRBV3-2
clone_size: -
d_call: -
cdr3_aa: CASSRLQGLNYGYTF
cdr3_nt: TGTGCCAGCAGCAGACTCCAGGGCCTTAACTATGGCTACACCTTC

j_call: TRBJ2-7
v_call: TRBV28
clone_size: once
d_call: TRBD1
cdr3_aa: CASSSPDRGHEQYF
cdr3_nt: TGTGCCAGCAGTTCGCCGGACAGGGGACACGAGCAGTACTTC

j_call: TRBJ2-7
v_call: TRBV7-9
clone_size: -
d_call: -
cdr3_aa: CASSLFPGGKSSYEQYF
cdr3_nt: TGTGCCAGCAGCTTATTCCCCGGAGGGAAAAGCTCCTACGAACAGTACTTC

j_call: TRBJ2-1
v_call: TRBV5-8
clone_size: -
d_call: TRBD2
cdr3_aa: CASSSGTSGGNEQFF
cdr3_nt: TGTGCCAGCAGCTCAGGGACCTCGGGGGGTAATGAGCAGTTCTTC

j_call: TRBJ2-1
v_call: TRBV19
clone_size: -
d_call: -
cdr3_aa: CASRYFAKNNEQFF
cdr3_nt: TGTGCCAGTAGGTACTTCGCTAAGAACAATGAGCAGTTCTTC

j_call: TRBJ1-1
v_call: TRBV30
clone_size: -
d_call: -
cdr3_aa: CAWSRGIYTEAFF
cdr3_nt: TGTGCCTGGAGTCGGGGTATTTACACTGAAGCTTTCTTT

j_call: TRBJ1-2
v_call: TRBV7-2
clone_size: -
d_call: TRBD1
cdr3_aa: CASRGDSNYGYTF
cdr3_nt: TGTGCCAGCAGAGGGGACAGTAACTATGGCTACACCTTC

j_call: TRBJ1-5
v_call: TRBV7-8
clone_size: -
d_call: TRBD1
cdr3_aa: CASSSIDRTGPMLAQHF
cdr3_nt: TGTGCCAGCAGTTCTATTGACCGGACAGGGCCCATGTTGGCCCAGCATTTT

j_call: TRBJ1-5
v_call: TRBV6-5
clone_size: -
d_call: -
cdr3_aa: CASSYQTDQPQHF
cdr3_nt: TGTGCCAGCAGTTACCAAACAGATCAGCCCCAGCATTTT

j_call: TRBJ2-3
v_call: TRBV5-4
clone_size: -
d_call: -
cdr3_aa: CASATGTSSTDTQYF
cdr3_nt: TGTGCCAGTGCGACCGGGACTTCTAGCACAGATACGCAGTATTTT

j_call: TRBJ1-2
v_call: TRBV20-1
clone_size: -
d_call: -
cdr3_aa: CSASPRQEASGYTF
cdr3_nt: TGCAGTGCTAGTCCCCGACAGGAAGCGTCCGGCTACACCTTC

j_call: TRBJ2-5
v_call: TRBV7-2
clone_size: once
d_call: -
cdr3_aa: CASSTSGLETQYF
cdr3_nt: TGTGCCAGCAGCACCTCCGGACTAGAGACCCAGTACTTC

j_call: TRBJ1-3
v_call: TRBV18
clone_size: -
d_call: -
cdr3_aa: CASSPQRGSGNTIYF
cdr3_nt: TGTGCCAGCTCACCACAAAGGGGATCTGGAAACACCATATATTTT

j_call: TRBJ2-7
v_call: TRBV13
clone_size: -
d_call: -
cdr3_aa: CASSPAGVYSLHEQYF
cdr3_nt: TGTGCCAGCAGCCCGGCCGGGGTCTATTCGTTACACGAGCAGTACTTC

j_call: TRBJ2-1
v_call: TRBV10-1
clone_size: -
d_call: TRBD2
cdr3_aa: CASSESYVGSGSRFSYNEQFF
cdr3_nt: TGCGCCAGCAGTGAGTCATACGTCGGTAGCGGGAGTCGATTCTCCTACAATGAGCAGTTCTTC

j_call: TRBJ2-7
v_call: TRBV13
clone_size: few
d_call: TRBD1
cdr3_aa: CASSLDRGYEQYF
cdr3_nt: TGTGCCAGCAGCTTAGACAGGGGATACGAGCAGTACTTC

j_call: TRBJ2-7
v_call: TRBV7-6
clone_size: once
d_call: -
cdr3_aa: CASSPLGAYEQYF
cdr3_nt: TGTGCCAGCAGCCCCCTCGGGGCCTACGAGCAGTACTTC

j_call: TRBJ1-2
v_call: TRBV20-1
clone_size: -
d_call: TRBD1
cdr3_aa: CSASHRGRGPLNYGYTF
cdr3_nt: TGCAGTGCTAGTCACAGGGGGCGCGGGCCGCTTAACTATGGCTACACCTTC

j_call: TRBJ2-7
v_call: TRBV25-1
clone_size: once
d_call: -
cdr3_aa: CASSEPGSRSYEQYF
cdr3_nt: TGTGCCAGCAGTGAACCGGGTTCGAGGTCCTACGAGCAGTACTTC